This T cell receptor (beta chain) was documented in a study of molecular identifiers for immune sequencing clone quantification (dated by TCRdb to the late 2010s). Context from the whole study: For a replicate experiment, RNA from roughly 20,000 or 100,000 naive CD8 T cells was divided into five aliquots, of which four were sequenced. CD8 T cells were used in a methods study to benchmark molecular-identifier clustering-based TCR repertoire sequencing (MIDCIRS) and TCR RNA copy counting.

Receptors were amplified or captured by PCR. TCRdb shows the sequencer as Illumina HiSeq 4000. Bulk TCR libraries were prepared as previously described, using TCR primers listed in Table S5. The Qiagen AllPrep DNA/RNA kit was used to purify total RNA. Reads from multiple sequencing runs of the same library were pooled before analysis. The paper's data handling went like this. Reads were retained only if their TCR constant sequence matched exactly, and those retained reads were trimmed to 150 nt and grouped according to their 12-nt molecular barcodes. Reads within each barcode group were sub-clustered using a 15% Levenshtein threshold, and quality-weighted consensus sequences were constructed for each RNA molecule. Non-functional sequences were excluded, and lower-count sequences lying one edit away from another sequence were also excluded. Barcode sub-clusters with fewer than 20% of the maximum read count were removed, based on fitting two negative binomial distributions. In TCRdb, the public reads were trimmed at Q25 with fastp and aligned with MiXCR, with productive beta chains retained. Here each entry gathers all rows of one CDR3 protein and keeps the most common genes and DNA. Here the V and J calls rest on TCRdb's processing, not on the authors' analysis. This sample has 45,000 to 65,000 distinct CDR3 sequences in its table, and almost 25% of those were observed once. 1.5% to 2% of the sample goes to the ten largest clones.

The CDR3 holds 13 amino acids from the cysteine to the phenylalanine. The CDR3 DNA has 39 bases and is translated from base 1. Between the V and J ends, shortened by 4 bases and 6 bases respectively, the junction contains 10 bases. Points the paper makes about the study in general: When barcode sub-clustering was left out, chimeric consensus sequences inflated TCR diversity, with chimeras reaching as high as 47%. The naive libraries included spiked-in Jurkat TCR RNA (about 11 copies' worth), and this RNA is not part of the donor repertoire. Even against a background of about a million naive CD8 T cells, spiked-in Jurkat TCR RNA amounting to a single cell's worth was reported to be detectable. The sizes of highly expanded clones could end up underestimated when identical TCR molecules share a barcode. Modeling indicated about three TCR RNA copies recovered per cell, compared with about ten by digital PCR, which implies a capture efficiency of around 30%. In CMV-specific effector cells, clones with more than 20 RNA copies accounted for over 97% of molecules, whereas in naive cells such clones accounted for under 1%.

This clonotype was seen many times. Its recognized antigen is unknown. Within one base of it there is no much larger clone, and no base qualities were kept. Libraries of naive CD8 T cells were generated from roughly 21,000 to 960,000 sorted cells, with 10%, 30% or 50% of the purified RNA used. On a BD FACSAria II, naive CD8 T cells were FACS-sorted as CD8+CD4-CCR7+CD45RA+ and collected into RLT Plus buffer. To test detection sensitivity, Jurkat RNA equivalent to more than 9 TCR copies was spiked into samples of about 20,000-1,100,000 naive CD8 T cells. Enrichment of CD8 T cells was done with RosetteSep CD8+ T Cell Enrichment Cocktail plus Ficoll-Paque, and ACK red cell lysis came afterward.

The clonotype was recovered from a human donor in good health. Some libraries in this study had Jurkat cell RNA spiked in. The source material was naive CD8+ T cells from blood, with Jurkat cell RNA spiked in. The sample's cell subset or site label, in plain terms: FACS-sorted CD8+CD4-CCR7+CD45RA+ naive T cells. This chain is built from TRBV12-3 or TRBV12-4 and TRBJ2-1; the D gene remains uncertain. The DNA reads TGTGCCAGCAGTTCTCTGGGTTCCAATGAGCAGTTCTTC. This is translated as CASSSLGSNEQFF.